The 2 T cell receptor beta chains below were found in one sample sequenced in a study of shared clonotypes between healthy human individuals. TCRdb's copy holds only in-frame clones and misses some; the assay was immunoSEQ multiplex PCR. The sample includes 800,000 to 1,200,000 clones, around 78% of them seen just once. The sequencing input was memory CD4+ T cells from PBMCs. Subset defined: CD45RA-negative fraction. The receptors shown here come from a young man in good health. Some clones in this sample may be carry-over from other donors' samples.

This chain links TRBV6-6 with TRBJ1-1; D is ambiguous. The CDR3 runs to 14 residues. V was cut by 4 bases and J by 5 bases, with 14 bases left in between. Germline V gene sequence: CDR1 MNHNY, CDR2 SVGAGI (reference sequence). The CDR3 DNA reads TGTGCCAGCAGTTCTTGGAAGGCCCAGACTGAAGCTTTCTTT. Translation gives CASSSWKAQTEAFF.

The chain combines TRBV30 with TRBJ2-2, with 14 nucleotides matching TRBD2. The CDR3 has 17 residues. Germline CDR1 is GTSNPN and CDR2 is SVGIG (reference sequence). Trimming removed 7 bases from V and 1 base from J; junction bases left unmatched: 8. CDR3 nucleotide sequence: TGTGCCTTCTTGGGGACTAGCGGGAGCCGGAACACCGGGGAGCTGTTTTTT. Residues: CAFLGTSGSRNTGELFF.